Sequencing of this T cell receptor (beta chain) was carried out in a study of blood T cell repertoires in COVID-19. Study background: Both acute and convalescent COVID-19 samples were obtained from the United States, Italy and Spain. T cells, B-cell-depleted T cells, or PBMCs supplied cDNA or gDNA.

CDR1 and CDR2 (germline): SNHLY, FYNNEI. V lost 5 bases and J 6 bases, leaving 14 bases between the germline ends. This CDR3 is 13 amino acids long. In the original processing: Reference gene primer amplification gave nucleated cell count estimates. Data came from immunoSEQ multiplex PCR; TCRdb stores just in-frame clones and leaves some out. D and trimming come from the DNA, and the V and J calls and clone size come from that table. This table has 150,000 to 200,000 clones, around 89% appearing once. The source of this sequence is a human donor in a cohort sampled during active COVID-19. V gene TRBV2 combines with J gene TRBJ2-7, with D possibly matching TRBD2 (6 bases). Sequences were obtained from peripheral blood. The CDR3 nucleotides are TGTGCCAGCAGTATTAGCGGTAACTCCGAGCAGTACTTC. This encodes CASSISGNSEQYF.